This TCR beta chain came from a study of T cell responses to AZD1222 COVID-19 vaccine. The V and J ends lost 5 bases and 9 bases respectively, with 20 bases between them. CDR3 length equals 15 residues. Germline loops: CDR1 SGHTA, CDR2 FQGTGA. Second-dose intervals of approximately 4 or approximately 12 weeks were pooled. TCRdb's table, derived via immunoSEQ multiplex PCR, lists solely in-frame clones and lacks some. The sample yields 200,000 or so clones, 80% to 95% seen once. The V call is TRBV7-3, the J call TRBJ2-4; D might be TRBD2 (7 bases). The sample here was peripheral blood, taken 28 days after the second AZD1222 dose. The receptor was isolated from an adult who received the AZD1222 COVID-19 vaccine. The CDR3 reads CASSPSAGAKGIQYF. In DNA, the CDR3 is TGTGCCAGCAGCCCTTCTGCGGGGGCCAAGGGCATTCAGTACTTC.